This T cell receptor (beta chain) originates from a study of T-cell reconstitution after alpha-beta-depleted transplantation in children. General observations from the study: Several hundred expanded graft clones reportedly gave rise to the alpha-beta T cells present about two months after transplant. Surviving thymic progenitors and recipient T cells were the source of high TCRbeta diversity at day 60 in some patients. The main origin of T-cell counts and diversity one year after transplant was newly produced T cells.

Unique molecular identifiers tagged the TCRbeta library. TCRdb fed the PCR reads into MiXCR, producing one record per CDR3 protein. The sample includes roughly 670,000 distinct CDR3 sequences, roughly 14% seen only once; the top ten take about 0.77%. This clonotype was observed at least ten times. The target antigen is unknown. CDR3 length: 16 amino acids. Germline V gives CDR1 SGHRS, CDR2 YFSETQ. The V gene lost 4 bases and the J gene lost 1 base, with 16 bases spanning the gap. This sequence joins TRBV5-1 and TRBJ2-3; a possible D gene is TRBD2 (5 bases). This specimen was PBMCs, taken before TCRalphabeta/CD19-depleted stem cell transplant. The TCR originated in a girl aged 2 to 10 with congenital amegakaryocytic thrombocytopenia, due to receive a stem cell transplant. In DNA, the CDR3 is TGCGCCAGCAGCGCTGGAGGAGGCTTCGGCACAGATACGCAGTATTTT. Translating it yields CASSAGGGFGTDTQYF.